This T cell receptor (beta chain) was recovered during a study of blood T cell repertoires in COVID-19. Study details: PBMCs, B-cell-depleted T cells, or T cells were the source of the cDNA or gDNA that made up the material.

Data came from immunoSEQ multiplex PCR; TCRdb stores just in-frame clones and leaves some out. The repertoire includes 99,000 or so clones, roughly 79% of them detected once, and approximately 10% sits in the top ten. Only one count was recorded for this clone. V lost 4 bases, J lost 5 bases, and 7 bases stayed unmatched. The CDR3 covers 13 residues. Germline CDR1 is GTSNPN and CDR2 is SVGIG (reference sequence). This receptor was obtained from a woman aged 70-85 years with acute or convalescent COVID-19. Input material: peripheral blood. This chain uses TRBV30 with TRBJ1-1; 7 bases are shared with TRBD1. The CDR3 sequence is CAWNPDRMTEAFF. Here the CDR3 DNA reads TGTGCCTGGAACCCGGACAGGATGACTGAAGCTTTCTTT.